The T cell receptor (beta chain) under discussion was sequenced for a study of T cells in Graves' hyperthyroidism and ophthalmopathy. Study-level points and caveats: Ophthalmopathy, as predicted by the model, came a median roughly 6.8 months after the prediction. Also found in blood were most expanded thyroid clonotypes above 0.001.

Ophthalmopathy patients had Clinical Activity Score at least 3, NOSPECS grade at least 4, duration under 3 months. Pregnant or lactating patients were excluded, as were those with uncontrolled infection or other autoimmune disease. What was amplified from RNA transcripts were TCR beta CDR3 regions. During a first-round RT-PCR of the TCR CDR3, the HTBI primer set was used. TCRdb reprocessed the multiplex PCR reads with MiXCR, giving one entry per CDR3 protein. Counted here are approximately 250,000 distinct CDR3 sequences, approximately 25% occurring once; the ten biggest clones make up approximately 35%. The CDR3 runs 14 residues. From germline, CDR1 is SNHLY and CDR2 FYNNEI. V dropped 3 bases and J dropped 3 bases, with 11 bases sitting between them. This clonotype appeared many times. Its antigen is undetermined.

The origin of this receptor is a woman aged 40-49 years with Graves' ophthalmopathy. Sequencing was done on a sample of blood. The chain couples TRBV2 to TRBJ1-1; a weak D match, TRBD1 (6 bases). The CDR3 spells CASSEGHWDTEAFF. CDR3 nucleotides: TGTGCCAGCAGTGAGGGACACTGGGACACTGAAGCTTTCTTT.